The present entry profiles one T cell receptor beta chain with its context. The antigen is not known. Patients aged 18 to 65 had newly diagnosed hyperthyroidism that had lasted under 2 months. These data are taken from a study of T cells in Graves' hyperthyroidism and ophthalmopathy. Findings and limits, study-wide: Most expanded thyroid clonotypes above 0.001 also appeared in blood.

V dropped 3 bases and J dropped 7; count of bases not matched to a gene: 10. The CDR3 covers 15 residues. Germline V gene lookup returns CDR1 GTSNPN and CDR2 SVGIG (reference sequence). Amplified regions were TCR beta CDR3 sequences from RNA transcripts. In the first-round RT-PCR of the TCR CDR3, the HTBI primer set was used. TCRdb recomputed calls from the multiplex PCR reads with MiXCR, one row per CDR3 protein. The data show roughly 380,000 distinct CDR3 sequences, around 13% seen once. The sequencing sample was made of blood. The chain employs TRBV30 and TRBJ2-1, with 9 bases that match TRBD1. The clonotype was recovered from a woman in her sixties or seventies with Graves' hyperthyroidism. As DNA, the CDR3 is TGTGCCTGGAGAGATACCGGGACAGGGCGAAATGAGCAGTTCTTC. This sequence encodes CAWRDTGTGRNEQFF.